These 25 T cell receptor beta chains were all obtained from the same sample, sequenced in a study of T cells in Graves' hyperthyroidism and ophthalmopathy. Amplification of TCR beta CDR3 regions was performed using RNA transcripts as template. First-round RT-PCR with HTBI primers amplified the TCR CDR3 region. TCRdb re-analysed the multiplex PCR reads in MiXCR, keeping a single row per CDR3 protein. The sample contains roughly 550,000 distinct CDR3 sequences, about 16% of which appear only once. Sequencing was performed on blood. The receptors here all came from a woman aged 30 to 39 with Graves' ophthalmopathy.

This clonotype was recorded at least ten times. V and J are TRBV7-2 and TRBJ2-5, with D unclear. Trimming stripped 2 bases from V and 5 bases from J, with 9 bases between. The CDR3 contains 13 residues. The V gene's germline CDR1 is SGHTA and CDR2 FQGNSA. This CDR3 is CASSLRLSETQYF. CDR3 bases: TGTGCCAGCAGCTTACGGCTTTCGGAGACCCAGTACTTC.

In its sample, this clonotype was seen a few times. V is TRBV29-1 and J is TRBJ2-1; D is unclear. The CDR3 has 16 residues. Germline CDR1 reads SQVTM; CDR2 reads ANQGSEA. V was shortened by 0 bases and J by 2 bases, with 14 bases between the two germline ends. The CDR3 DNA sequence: TGCAGCGTTGAAGATGTTGGACCGAACACCTACAATGAGCAGTTCTTC. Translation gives CSVEDVGPNTYNEQFF.

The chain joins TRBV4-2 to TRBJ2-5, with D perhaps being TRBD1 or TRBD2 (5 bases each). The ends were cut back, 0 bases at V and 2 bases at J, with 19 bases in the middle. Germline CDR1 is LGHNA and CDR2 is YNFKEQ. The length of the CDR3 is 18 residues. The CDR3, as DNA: TGTGCCAGCAGCCAAGATGGACCCTCGGGGCGGCCACAAGAGACCCAGTACTTC. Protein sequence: CASSQDGPSGRPQETQYF.

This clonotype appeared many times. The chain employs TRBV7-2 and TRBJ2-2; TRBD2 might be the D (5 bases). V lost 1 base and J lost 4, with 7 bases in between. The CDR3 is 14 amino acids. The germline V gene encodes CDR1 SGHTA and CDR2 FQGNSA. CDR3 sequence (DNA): TGTGCCAGCAGCTTAGGGGCGGGCACCGGGGAGCTGTTTTTT. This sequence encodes CASSLGAGTGELFF.

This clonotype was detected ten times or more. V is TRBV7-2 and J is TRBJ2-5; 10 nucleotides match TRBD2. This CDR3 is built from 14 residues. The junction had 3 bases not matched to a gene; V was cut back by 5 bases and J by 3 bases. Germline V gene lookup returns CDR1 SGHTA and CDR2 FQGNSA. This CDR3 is CASSESGREETQYF. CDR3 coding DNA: TGTGCCAGCAGCGAAAGCGGGAGGGAAGAGACCCAGTACTTC.

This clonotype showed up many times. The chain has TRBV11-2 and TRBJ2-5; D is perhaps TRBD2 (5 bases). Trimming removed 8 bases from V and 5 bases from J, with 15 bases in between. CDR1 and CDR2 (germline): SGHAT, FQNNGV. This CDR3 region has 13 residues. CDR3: CASGLRADETQYF. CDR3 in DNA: TGTGCCAGCGGCCTGCGGGCCGATGAGACCCAGTACTTC.

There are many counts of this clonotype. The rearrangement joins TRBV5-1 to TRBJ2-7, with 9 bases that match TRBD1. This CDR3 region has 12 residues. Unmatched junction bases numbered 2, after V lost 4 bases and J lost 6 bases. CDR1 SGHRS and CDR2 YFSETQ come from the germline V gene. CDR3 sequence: CASSEDRGEQYF. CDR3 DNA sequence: TGCGCCAGCAGCGAGGACAGGGGCGAGCAGTACTTC.

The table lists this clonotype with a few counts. Here the CDR3 DNA reads TGTGCCACCAGCAGAGATCGGGACGCAGGGGTCAATCAGCCCCAGCATTTT. Protein sequence: CATSRDRDAGVNQPQHF. The gene calls are TRBV15 and TRBJ1-5, with D perhaps matching TRBD1 (6 bases). This CDR3 region has 17 residues. V lost 0 bases and J lost 3, with 15 bases in between. Germline V gives CDR1 LNHNV, CDR2 YYDKDF (reference sequence).

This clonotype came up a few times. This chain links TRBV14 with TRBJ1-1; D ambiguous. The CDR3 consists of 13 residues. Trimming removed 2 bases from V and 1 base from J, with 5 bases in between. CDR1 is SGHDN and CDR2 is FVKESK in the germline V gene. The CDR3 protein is CASSQIRNTEAFF. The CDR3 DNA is TGTGCCAGCAGCCAAATTCGGAACACTGAAGCTTTCTTT.

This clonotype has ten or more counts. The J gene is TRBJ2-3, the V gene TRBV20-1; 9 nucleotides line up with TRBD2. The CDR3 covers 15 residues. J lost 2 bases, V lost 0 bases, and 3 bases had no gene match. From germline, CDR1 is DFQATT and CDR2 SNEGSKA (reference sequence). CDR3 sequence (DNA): TGCAGTGCTAGAGATGCTAGCGGGATCACAGATACGCAGTATTTT. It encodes CSARDASGITDTQYF.

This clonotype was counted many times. The CDR3 DNA reads as TGTGCCAGCAGGTACAGGGACTTCGGCTACAATGAGCAGTTCTTC. This translates into CASRYRDFGYNEQFF. The V and J genes are TRBV27 and TRBJ2-1, with D possibly called TRBD1 or TRBD2 (6 bases each). The CDR3 is 15 amino acids. Germline values: CDR1 MNHEY, CDR2 SMNVEV (reference sequence). Between the trimmed V and J ends, which lost 6 bases and 3 bases, there was a span of 15 bases.

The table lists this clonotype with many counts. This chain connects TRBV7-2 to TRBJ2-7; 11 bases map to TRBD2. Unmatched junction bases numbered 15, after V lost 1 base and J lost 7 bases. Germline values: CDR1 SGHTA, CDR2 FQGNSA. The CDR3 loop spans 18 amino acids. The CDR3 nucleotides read TGTGCCAGCAGCTTAGAAGAGGGCAGTACTAGCGGGAGTGGGGAGCAGTACTTC. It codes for CASSLEEGSTSGSGEQYF.

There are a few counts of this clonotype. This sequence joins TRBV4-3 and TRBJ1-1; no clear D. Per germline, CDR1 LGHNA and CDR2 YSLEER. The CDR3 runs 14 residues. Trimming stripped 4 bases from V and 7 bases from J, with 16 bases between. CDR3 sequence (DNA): TGCGCCAGCAGCCGCACGAGTATCACAGATGAAGCTTTCTTT. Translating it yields CASSRTSITDEAFF.

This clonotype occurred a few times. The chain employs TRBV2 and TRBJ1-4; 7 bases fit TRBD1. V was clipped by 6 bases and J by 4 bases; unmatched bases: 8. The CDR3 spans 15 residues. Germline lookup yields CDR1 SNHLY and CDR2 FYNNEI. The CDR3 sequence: CASRVPGQFNEKLFF. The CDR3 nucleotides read TGTGCCAGCAGAGTCCCGGGACAGTTTAATGAAAAACTGTTTTTT.

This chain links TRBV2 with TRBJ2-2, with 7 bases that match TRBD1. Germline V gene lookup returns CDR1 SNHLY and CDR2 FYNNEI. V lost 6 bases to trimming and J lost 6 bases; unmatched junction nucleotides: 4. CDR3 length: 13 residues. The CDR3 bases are TGTGCCAGCAGACCGACAGGGTCCGGGGAGCTGTTTTTT. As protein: CASRPTGSGELFF.

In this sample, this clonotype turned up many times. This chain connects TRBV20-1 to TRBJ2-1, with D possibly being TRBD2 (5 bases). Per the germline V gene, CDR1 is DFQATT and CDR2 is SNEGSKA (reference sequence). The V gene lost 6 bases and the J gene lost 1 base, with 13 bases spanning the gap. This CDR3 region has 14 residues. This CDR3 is CSAQRGSSYNEQFF. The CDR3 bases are TGCAGTGCCCAAAGAGGGAGTTCCTACAATGAGCAGTTCTTC.

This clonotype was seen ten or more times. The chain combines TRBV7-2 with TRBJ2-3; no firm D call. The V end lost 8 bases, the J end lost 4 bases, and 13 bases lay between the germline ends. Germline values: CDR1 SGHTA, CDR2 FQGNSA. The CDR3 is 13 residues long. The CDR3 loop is CASSRYGPDTQYF. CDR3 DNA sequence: TGTGCCAGCTCACGTTACGGCCCAGATACGCAGTATTTT.

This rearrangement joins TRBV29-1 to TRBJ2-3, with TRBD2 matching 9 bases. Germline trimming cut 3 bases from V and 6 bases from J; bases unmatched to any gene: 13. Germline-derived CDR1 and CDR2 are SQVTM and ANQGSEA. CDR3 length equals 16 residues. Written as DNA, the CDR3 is TGCAGCGTTGATTCCCCCCGGGCGGGAGGGCCGGATACGCAGTATTTT. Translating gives CSVDSPRAGGPDTQYF.

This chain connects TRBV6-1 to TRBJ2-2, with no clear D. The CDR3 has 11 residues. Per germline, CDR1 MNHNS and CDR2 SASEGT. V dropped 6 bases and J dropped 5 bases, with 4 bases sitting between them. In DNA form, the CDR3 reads TGTGCCAGCAGCGCTACCGGGGAGCTGTTTTTT. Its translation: CASSATGELFF.

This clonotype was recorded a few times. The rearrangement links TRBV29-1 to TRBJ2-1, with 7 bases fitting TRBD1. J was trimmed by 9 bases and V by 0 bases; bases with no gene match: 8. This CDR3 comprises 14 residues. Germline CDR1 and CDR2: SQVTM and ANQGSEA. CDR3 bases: TGCAGCGTTGAAGACCGGCGAGGGGGCGGTGAGCAGTTCTTC. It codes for CSVEDRRGGGEQFF.

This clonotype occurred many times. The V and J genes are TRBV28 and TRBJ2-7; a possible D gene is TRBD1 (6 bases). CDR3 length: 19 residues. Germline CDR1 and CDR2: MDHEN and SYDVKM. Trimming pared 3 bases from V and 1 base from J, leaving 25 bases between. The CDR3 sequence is CASSFPLTAVGHTSYEQYF. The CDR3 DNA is TGTGCCAGCAGTTTCCCCCTAACTGCGGTGGGACATACTTCCTACGAGCAGTACTTC.

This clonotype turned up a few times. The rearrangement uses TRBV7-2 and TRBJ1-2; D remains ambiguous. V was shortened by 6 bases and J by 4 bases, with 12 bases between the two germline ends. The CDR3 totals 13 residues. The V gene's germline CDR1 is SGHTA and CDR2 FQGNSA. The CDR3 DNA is TGTGCCAGCAGTTTCAGGTCTGGCTATGGCTACACCTTC. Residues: CASSFRSGYGYTF.

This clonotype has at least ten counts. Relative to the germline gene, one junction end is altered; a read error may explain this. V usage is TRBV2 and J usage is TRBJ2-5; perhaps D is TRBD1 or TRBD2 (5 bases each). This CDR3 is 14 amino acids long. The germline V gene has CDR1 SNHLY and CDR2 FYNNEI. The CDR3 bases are TGTGCCAGCAGGCGTGGGACCCCCCAAGGGACCCAGTACTTC. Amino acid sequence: CASRRGTPQGTQYF. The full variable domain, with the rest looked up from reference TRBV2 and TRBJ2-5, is EPEVTQTPSHQVTQMGQEVILRCVPISNHLYFYWYRQILGQKVEFLVSFYNNEISEKSEIFDDQFSVERPDGSNFTLKIRSTKLEDSAMYFCASRRGTPQGTQYFGPGTRLLVL.

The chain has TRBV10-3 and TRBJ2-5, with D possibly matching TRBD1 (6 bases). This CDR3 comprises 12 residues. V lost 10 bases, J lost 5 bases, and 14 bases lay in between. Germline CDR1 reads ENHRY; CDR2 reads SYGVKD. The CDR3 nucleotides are TGTGCCAGAGGACAGTTTCCGGAGACCCAGTACTTC. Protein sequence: CARGQFPETQYF.

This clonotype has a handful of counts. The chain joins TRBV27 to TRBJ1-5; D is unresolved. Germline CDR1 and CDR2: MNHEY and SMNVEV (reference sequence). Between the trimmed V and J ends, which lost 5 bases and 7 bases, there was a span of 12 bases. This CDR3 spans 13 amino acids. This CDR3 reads CASSPWFGQPQHF. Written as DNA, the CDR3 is TGTGCCAGCAGTCCTTGGTTTGGGCAGCCCCAGCATTTT.